A single sample gave rise to the 23 T cell receptor beta chains below, sequenced in a study of blood T cell repertoires in COVID-19. The method was immunoSEQ multiplex PCR; TCRdb's version includes in-frame clones alone and lacks a portion of them. The sample carries over 75,000 clones, 78% recorded once. The specimen sequenced was peripheral blood. The receptors were sampled from a human donor in a cohort sampled during active COVID-19.

The J gene is TRBJ2-7, the V gene TRBV15; D uncertain. CDR3 length equals 14 residues. Trimming removed 0 bases from V and 5 bases from J, with 11 bases in between. CDR1 is LNHNV, CDR2 YYDKDF, per germline (reference sequence). The CDR3 loop is CATSRDSPVNEQYF. In DNA form, the CDR3 reads TGTGCCACCAGCAGAGATTCTCCGGTCAACGAGCAGTACTTC.

The chain joins TRBV5-6 to TRBJ2-1, with 7 bases that match TRBD2. Germline trimming cut 4 bases from V and 0 bases from J; bases unmatched to any gene: 4. Germline CDR1 SGHDT, CDR2 YYEEEE. The CDR3 loop spans 15 amino acids. The CDR3 bases are TGTGCCAGCAGCCCCAGCGGGACCTCCTACAATGAGCAGTTCTTC. Translating it yields CASSPSGTSYNEQFF.

This chain uses TRBV29-1 with TRBJ1-4, with D perhaps TRBD1 (6 bases). V lost 5 bases and J lost 8, with 9 bases in between. Germline V gene data show CDR1 as SQVTM and CDR2 as ANQGSEA. The CDR3 is 11 amino acids. The CDR3 here is CSVQGIEKLFF. Written as DNA, the CDR3 is TGCAGCGTTCAGGGGATAGAAAAACTGTTTTTT. Supplemented by reference TRBV29-1 and TRBJ1-4, the full variable domain reads SAVISQKPSRDICQRGTSLTIQCQVDSQVTMMFWYRQQPGQSLTLIATANQGSEATYESGFVIDKFPISRPNLTFSTLTVSNMSPEDSSIYLCSVQGIEKLFFGSGTQLSVL.

The chain recombines TRBV27 with TRBJ2-2; maybe TRBD2 (6 bases). Germline V gene lookup returns CDR1 MNHEY and CDR2 SMNVEV (reference sequence). Trimming took 2 bases from V and 2 from J, leaving 9 bases between them. The CDR3 runs to 15 residues. For the CDR3, the DNA is TGTGCCAGCAGTTTAGCGGGACTTAACACCGGGGAGCTGTTTTTT. Translating it yields CASSLAGLNTGELFF.

A note on this clone: A much bigger clone sits one base away, suggesting this may be a read error. This sequence joins TRBV7-2 and TRBJ2-1; perhaps TRBD2 as D (6 bases). Trimming took 1 base from V and 6 from J, leaving 7 bases between them. Germline CDR1 reads SGHTA; CDR2 reads FQGNSA. The CDR3 runs 13 residues. The CDR3 here is CASSLVGGNEQFF. The CDR3 coding sequence is TGTGCCAGCAGCTTAGTGGGGGGCAATGAGCAGTTCTTC.

The rearrangement uses TRBV27 and TRBJ1-5; 7 bases match TRBD1. The CDR3 is made up of 13 amino acids. J was trimmed by 9 bases and V by 5 bases; bases with no gene match: 7. Per germline, CDR1 MNHEY and CDR2 SMNVEV (reference sequence). In DNA, the CDR3 is TGTGCCAGCAGTCTTACAGGGGATCGGCCCCAGCATTTT. It specifies CASSLTGDRPQHF.

The chain uses TRBV29-1 and TRBJ1-1, with D possibly being TRBD1 (6 bases). Germline values: CDR1 SQVTM, CDR2 ANQGSEA. This CDR3 has 14 amino acids. Trimming removed 8 bases at V and 2 bases at J, with 18 bases between. Written as DNA, the CDR3 is TGCAGCATCACGAGGGGGGGGGTAAACACTGAAGCTTTCTTT. It translates to CSITRGGVNTEAFF.

This clone was seen more than once but under ten times. This chain connects TRBV6-2 or TRBV6-3 to TRBJ1-2; D is perhaps TRBD1 (5 bases). CDR1 MNHEY and CDR2 SVGEGT come from the germline V gene. Trimming left V 4 bases short and J 2 bases short, with 8 bases between. The CDR3 is 13 residues long. This CDR3 reads CASSFSGNYGYTF. The CDR3 coding sequence is TGTGCCAGCAGTTTTTCAGGGAACTATGGCTACACCTTC.

The V gene is TRBV28, the J gene TRBJ1-5, with D perhaps matching TRBD1 (6 bases). The CDR3 extends over 14 amino acids. Per germline, CDR1 MDHEN and CDR2 SYDVKM. Between the trimmed V and J ends, which lost 2 bases and 5 bases, there was a span of 10 bases. CDR3 in amino acids: CASSLGQGYQPQHF. In DNA, the CDR3 is TGTGCCAGCAGTTTAGGGCAGGGGTATCAGCCCCAGCATTTT. Combining the CDR3 with reference TRBV28 and TRBJ1-5 gives the whole variable domain DVKVTQSSRYLVKRTGEKVFLECVQDMDHENMFWYRQDPGLGLRLIYFSYDVKMKEKGDIPEGYSVSREKKERFSLILESASTNQTSMYLCASSLGQGYQPQHFGDGTRLSIL.

The chain has TRBV10-3 and TRBJ2-5; no reliable D call. CDR3 size: 15 residues. CDR1 and CDR2 from the germline V gene are ENHRY and SYGVKD. V was trimmed by 3 bases and J by 5 bases, leaving 16 bases between them. This chain's CDR3 is CAISDPRGGEETQYF. In DNA, the CDR3 is TGTGCCATCAGTGACCCACGTGGCGGCGAGGAGACCCAGTACTTC.

This clone was seen once. The CDR3 coding sequence is TGTGCCAGCAGCTTAGGAGGGCCTGGGCGGGAAAAACTGTTTTTT. Residues: CASSLGGPGREKLFF. This chain links TRBV5-6 with TRBJ1-4; no clear D gene. CDR1 and CDR2 from the germline V gene are SGHDT and YYEEEE. CDR3 length: 15 residues. V lost 2 bases and J lost 8, with 16 bases in between.

The CDR3 region has the DNA TGTGCCAGCAGTCCCGACCACGACGGGGATATGAACACTGAAGCTTTCTTT. Translated: CASSPDHDGDMNTEAFF. This chain joins TRBV28 and TRBJ1-1; D not resolved. Germline V gene lookup returns CDR1 MDHEN and CDR2 SYDVKM. V dropped 5 bases and J dropped 0 bases, with 19 bases sitting between them. The CDR3 runs to 17 residues.

The chain joins TRBV5-1 to TRBJ2-3; 8 positions match TRBD2. The CDR3 consists of 15 residues. The V gene's germline CDR1 is SGHRS and CDR2 YFSETQ. The J segment lost 6 bases and the V segment lost 3 bases, leaving 9 bases of the junction unmatched. In DNA form, the CDR3 reads TGCGCCAGCAGCTCCCTTTTGCGGGGGGCGGATACGCAGTATTTT. This gives the protein CASSSLLRGADTQYF. The variable domain in full, completed from reference TRBV5-1 and TRBJ2-3, reads KAGVTQTPRYLIKTRGQQVTLSCSPISGHRSVSWYQQTPGQGLQFLFEYFSETQRNKGNFPGRFSGRQFSNSRSEMNVSTLELGDSALYLCASSSLLRGADTQYFGPGTRLTVL.

The chain links TRBV27 to TRBJ2-1; 11 bases are shared with TRBD2. The CDR3 covers 17 residues. Germline trimming cut 4 bases from V and 7 bases from J; bases unmatched to any gene: 12. Germline lookup yields CDR1 MNHEY and CDR2 SMNVEV (reference sequence). The CDR3 DNA is TGTGCCAGCAGTTCTCACTCGACTAGCGGGAAGGGTAATGAGCAGTTCTTC. Its protein product is CASSSHSTSGKGNEQFF.

In its sample, this clone was seen once. The gene calls are TRBV29-1 and TRBJ2-5, with a possible D match to TRBD1 (6 bases). The germline V gene encodes CDR1 SQVTM and CDR2 ANQGSEA. The CDR3 is 12 amino acids. The V gene lost 5 bases and the J gene lost 2 bases, with 9 bases spanning the gap. The CDR3 nucleotides read TGCAGCGTTTCCCAGGGGCAAGAGACCCAGTACTTC. Its protein product is CSVSQGQETQYF.

This clone was seen a single time. The CDR3 here is CASSFRDRQETQYF. The CDR3 DNA follows: TGTGCCAGCAGCTTCCGGGACAGGCAAGAGACCCAGTACTTC. The V gene is TRBV5-6, the J gene TRBJ2-5; TRBD1 matches 8 bases. This CDR3 has 14 residues. With 2 bases clipped from V and 2 bases from J, the junction kept 2 bases outside the gene matches. Germline lookup yields CDR1 SGHDT and CDR2 YYEEEE.

This chain links TRBV9 with TRBJ2-2; D is unresolved. The germline V and J ends were trimmed by 0 bases and 7 bases, with 7 bases remaining between them. Germline V CDR1 and CDR2: SGDLS, YYNGEE. This CDR3 has 13 amino acids. For the CDR3, the DNA is TGTGCCAGCAGCGTAGAAGAGGTCGGGGAGCTGTTTTTT. Encoded protein: CASSVEEVGELFF.

In its sample, this clone was seen once. The gene calls are TRBV9 and TRBJ1-5; a weak D match, TRBD1 (6 bases). The V end was cut by 1 base, the J end by 0 bases, with 32 bases between. Germline CDR1 is SGDLS and CDR2 is YYNGEE. The CDR3 has 23 amino acids. CDR3 region: CASSVLVLSVQGKSFFSNQPQHF. As DNA, the CDR3 is TGTGCCAGCAGCGTACTCGTTCTTTCGGTACAGGGCAAGTCTTTTTTTAGCAATCAGCCCCAGCATTTT.

The sample holds one count of this clone. J is TRBJ2-3 and V is TRBV9, with a possible D match to TRBD1 (6 bases). Trimming removed 4 bases at V and 5 bases at J, with 20 bases between. The CDR3 extends over 16 amino acids. The germline gives CDR1 SGDLS, CDR2 YYNGEE. CDR3 coding DNA: TGTGCCAGCAGCCTCTGGGGGCGGACCTTTGGAGATACGCAGTATTTT. Translation: CASSLWGRTFGDTQYF.

Note on this clone: This CDR3 is also generated by other DNA sequences in the sample. The chain carries TRBV6-6 and TRBJ1-6; D not resolved. Germline-derived CDR1 and CDR2 are MNHNY and SVGAGI (reference sequence). V lost 4 bases and J 10 bases, leaving 20 bases between the germline ends. The CDR3 covers 16 residues. The CDR3: CASSWGGWGEGSPLHF. In DNA, the CDR3 is TGTGCCAGCAGTTGGGGTGGGTGGGGAGAGGGATCACCCCTCCACTTT.

The V call is TRBV7-2, the J call TRBJ2-5, with TRBD2 matching 8 bases. Germline trimming cut 5 bases from V and 5 bases from J; bases unmatched to any gene: 22. From germline, CDR1 is SGHTA and CDR2 FQGNSA. The CDR3 extends over 19 amino acids. The CDR3 is CASSQRGWTGGSPSETQYF. In DNA, the CDR3 is TGTGCCAGCAGCCAGAGGGGTTGGACGGGAGGGTCCCCTTCGGAGACCCAGTACTTC.

The chain links TRBV30 to TRBJ2-3, with 10 bases lining up with TRBD1. Germline V CDR1 and CDR2: GTSNPN, SVGIG (reference sequence). V lost 5 bases and J lost 3; bases outside the gene matches: 11. The CDR3 is 16 amino acids. The CDR3 DNA sequence: TGTGCCTGGGGTCTCCGACAGGGGGCGAGAACAGATACGCAGTATTTT. Amino acids: CAWGLRQGARTDTQYF.

The rearrangement links TRBV27 to TRBJ2-1; 7 bases match TRBD2. V gave up 4 bases and J gave up 4 bases; unmatched junction bases: 7. Germline CDR1 MNHEY, CDR2 SMNVEV (reference sequence). CDR3 length equals 15 residues. The CDR3: CASSSSSGAYNEQFF. CDR3 sequence (DNA): TGTGCCAGCAGTTCCTCAAGCGGGGCGTACAATGAGCAGTTCTTC.